The next 19 T cell receptor beta chains were all read from a single sample in a study of cytomegalovirus exposure and HLA in healthy donors. The protocol was immunoSEQ multiplex PCR, while the TCRdb copy is restricted to in-frame clones and leaves out a portion. The sample holds about 170,000 clones, about 89% seen once. The sample consisted of PBMCs. These receptors came from a man aged 18-30 years in good health and CMV-seropositive.

The count of this clone is one. The V and J genes are TRBV7-9 and TRBJ2-7; 8 nucleotides line up with TRBD1. Germline V gene lookup returns CDR1 SEHNR and CDR2 FQNEAQ (reference sequence). The CDR3 length is 16 residues. The V segment lost 1 base and the J segment 7 bases; nucleotides outside the gene matches: 12. The chain's CDR3 is CASSLGTGRLVGEQYF. The DNA of the CDR3 is TGTGCCAGCAGCTTAGGGACAGGGAGGCTCGTTGGGGAGCAGTACTTC.

This clone was seen once. The chain links TRBV13 to TRBJ2-2; D is uncertain. Trimming took 3 bases from V and 3 from J, leaving 8 bases between them. The CDR3 covers 14 residues. Germline V CDR1 and CDR2: PRHDT, FYEKMQ (reference sequence). The CDR3 DNA reads as TGTGCCAGCAGCTTTGCGGCCTACACCGGGGAGCTGTTTTTT. As protein: CASSFAAYTGELFF.

This rearrangement joins TRBV9 to TRBJ2-3; D perhaps matches TRBD1 (6 bases). The germline V and J ends were trimmed by 1 base and 2 bases, with 11 bases remaining between them. Looked up from germline, CDR1 is SGDLS and CDR2 is YYNGEE. CDR3 length: 15 residues. The CDR3 DNA is TGTGCCAGCAGCGTATCAGGGGCGTCCACAGATACGCAGTATTTT. Its protein product is CASSVSGASTDTQYF.

A note on this clone: Mismatch with germline at one junction end may stem from a read error. The J gene is TRBJ2-7, the V gene TRBV7-7, with 9 positions matching TRBD1. Germline CDR1 and CDR2: SSHAT and FNYEAQ (reference sequence). This CDR3 comprises 15 residues. The DNA for the CDR3 is TGTGCTAGCAGCCCAAATCCCGGGACAGGGAACGAGCAGTACTTC. Its translation: CASSPNPGTGNEQYF.

The CDR3 nucleotides are TGTGCCAGCAGCTTAGAGCGGGGGGCCTATGGCTACACCTTC. Amino acid sequence: CASSLERGAYGYTF. The rearrangement uses TRBV7-2 and TRBJ1-2, with D possibly being TRBD1 (6 bases). The CDR3 is 14 amino acids. Trimming removed 1 base at V and 4 bases at J, with 10 bases between. Germline V gene lookup returns CDR1 SGHTA and CDR2 FQGNSA.

This chain uses TRBV28 with TRBJ1-2; 7 bases map to TRBD1. The CDR3 consists of 16 residues. CDR1 is MDHEN and CDR2 is SYDVKM in the germline V gene. With V trimmed by 5 bases and J by 8 bases, 17 bases remained unmatched. CDR3 DNA: TGTGCCAGCAGTCCTACCTCAGGGGGTCCCGGGGAGGGCTACACCTTC. Amino acid sequence: CASSPTSGGPGEGYTF.

The chain is built from TRBV7-3 and TRBJ2-2; maybe TRBD1 (6 bases). This CDR3 region has 14 residues. Germline assignment: CDR1 SGHTA and CDR2 FQGTGA. V lost 6 bases, J lost 3 bases, and 11 bases lay in between. The CDR3 DNA reads as TGTGCCAGCAGGTGGGGACATCACACCGGGGAGCTGTTTTTT. Its protein is CASRWGHHTGELFF. The full variable domain, completed using reference TRBV7-3 and TRBJ2-2, is GAGVSQTPSNKVTEKGKYVELRCDPISGHTALYWYRQSLGQGPEFLIYFQGTGAADDSGLPNDRFFAVRPEGSVSTLKIQRTERGDSAVYLCASRWGHHTGELFFGEGSRLTVL.

The chain uses TRBV4-1 and TRBJ2-5, with 8 bases lining up with TRBD1. The CDR3 totals 15 residues. Losses at the gene ends were 1 base for V and 5 bases for J; bases not matched to a gene: 6. The germline V gene has CDR1 MGHRA and CDR2 YSYEKL. The CDR3 coding sequence is TGCGCCAGCAGCCAAGTCTGGACAGGGTATGAGACCCAGTACTTC. Amino acid sequence: CASSQVWTGYETQYF.

The chain is built from TRBV27 and TRBJ2-3; 12 nucleotides match TRBD2. The V segment lost 5 bases and the J segment 4 bases; nucleotides outside the gene matches: 7. The CDR3 length is 16 residues. The germline V gene has CDR1 MNHEY and CDR2 SMNVEV (reference sequence). CDR3: CASSPWASGGADTQYF. CDR3 coding DNA: TGTGCCAGCAGTCCTTGGGCTAGCGGGGGGGCAGATACGCAGTATTTT.

This clone was seen once. CDR3 amino acids: CASRPDRGTGELFF. DNA of the CDR3: TGCGCCAGCAGACCCGACAGGGGCACCGGGGAGCTGTTTTTT. J is TRBJ2-2 and V is TRBV5-1, with 8 bases aligning to TRBD1. V shed 5 bases, J shed 4 bases, and the junction held 4 bases outside the gene matches. The CDR3 consists of 14 residues. Germline V gene sequence: CDR1 SGHRS, CDR2 YFSETQ.

This clone was observed once. The J gene is TRBJ1-3, the V gene TRBV30; TRBD1 is a possible D gene (5 bases). The CDR3 contains 16 residues. V was pared by 5 bases and J by 1 base, with 18 bases between. Per germline, CDR1 GTSNPN and CDR2 SVGIG (reference sequence). The CDR3 reads CAWDPDKLYSGNTIYF. The CDR3 nucleotides are TGTGCCTGGGATCCGGACAAGCTTTATTCTGGAAACACCATATATTTT. Based on the CDR3 plus reference TRBV30 and TRBJ1-3, the full variable domain is SQTIHQWPATLVQPVGSPLSLECTVEGTSNPNLYWYRQAAGRGLQLLFYSVGIGQISSEVPQNLSASRPQDRQFILSSKKLLLSDSGFYLCAWDPDKLYSGNTIYFGEGSWLTVV.

The V and J genes are TRBV19 and TRBJ2-2; tentative D call: TRBD2 (5 bases). With 4 bases removed from V and 3 bases from J, the gap between germline ends came to 9 bases. CDR1 is LNHDA, CDR2 SQIVND, per germline (reference sequence). This CDR3 has 14 residues. The CDR3 spells CASSTDSYTGELFF. The CDR3 coding sequence is TGTGCCAGTAGTACGGACTCTTACACCGGGGAGCTGTTTTTT.

The V call is TRBV19, the J call TRBJ1-2; possible D gene TRBD1, 5 bases. Germline V CDR1 and CDR2: LNHDA, SQIVND (reference sequence). V was trimmed by 10 bases and J by 5 bases, leaving 17 bases between them. This CDR3 is built from 13 residues. CDR3 nucleotide sequence: TGTGCCACCTTCCTCGGCGGACAATATGGCTACACCTTC. Protein: CATFLGGQYGYTF. The full variable domain, rest sourced from reference TRBV19 and TRBJ1-2, is DGGITQSPKYLFRKEGQNVTLSCEQNLNHDAMYWYRQDPGQGLRLIYYSQIVNDFQKGDIAEGYSVSREKKESFPLTVTSAQKNPTAFYLCATFLGGQYGYTFGSGTRLTVV.

This chain connects TRBV5-4 to TRBJ2-2, with TRBD1 identical over 10 bases. The CDR3 consists of 16 residues. V lost 4 bases, J lost 5 bases, and 8 bases stayed unmatched. Germline V gene sequence: CDR1 SGHNT, CDR2 YYREEE (reference sequence). This chain's CDR3 is CASSPTGTGATGELFF. The DNA of the CDR3 is TGTGCCAGCAGCCCAACCGGGACAGGGGCTACCGGGGAGCTGTTTTTT.

V usage is TRBV21-1 and J usage is TRBJ2-7; the table's D call of TRBD1 was not tested on the DNA. TRBV21-1 is flagged as a pseudogene. The CDR3 spans 12 residues. In nucleotides, the CDR3 is TGTGCCAGCCCGTGGCAGAACTACGAGCAGTACTTC. Protein sequence: CASPWQNYEQYF.

V usage is TRBV5-6 and J usage is TRBJ2-1; 8 bases line up with TRBD2. The CDR3 runs 14 residues. The germline gives CDR1 SGHDT, CDR2 YYEEEE. Losses at the gene ends were 1 base for V and 12 bases for J; bases not matched to a gene: 9. Written as DNA, the CDR3 is TGTGCCAGCAGCTTGAGACGGGAGGGGACCGTGCAGTTCTTC. Translated, it gives CASSLRREGTVQFF.

V usage is TRBV7-3 and J usage is TRBJ1-1; possible D gene TRBD1, 5 bases. Germline CDR1 is SGHTA and CDR2 is FQGTGA. Deletions cut 1 base from V and 1 base from J, with 10 bases between. There are 15 residues in the CDR3. CDR3 sequence (DNA): TGTGCCAGCAGCTTAATGGGTGGGGCGAACACTGAAGCTTTCTTT. Protein sequence: CASSLMGGANTEAFF.

The chain links TRBV28 to TRBJ2-4; D not resolved. The CDR3 runs 14 residues. Trimming removed 9 bases from V and 0 bases from J, with 12 bases in between. Germline V gene sequence: CDR1 MDHEN, CDR2 SYDVKM. The CDR3 region has the DNA TGTGCCAGTCTCCGGAGACTAGCCAAAAACATTCAGTACTTC. The encoded protein is CASLRRLAKNIQYF. The whole variable domain, remainder taken from reference TRBV28 and TRBJ2-4, is DVKVTQSSRYLVKRTGEKVFLECVQDMDHENMFWYRQDPGLGLRLIYFSYDVKMKEKGDIPEGYSVSREKKERFSLILESASTNQTSMYLCASLRRLAKNIQYFGAGTRLSVL.

The rearrangement joins TRBV13 to TRBJ1-3; a possible D gene is TRBD1 (5 bases). V lost 2 bases, J lost 3 bases, and 20 bases lay in between. CDR1 is PRHDT, CDR2 FYEKMQ, per germline (reference sequence). The CDR3 consists of 18 residues. The CDR3 protein is CASSLRGEGTFGGNTIYF. In DNA form, the CDR3 reads TGTGCCAGCAGCTTAAGAGGGGAGGGGACCTTCGGTGGAAACACCATATATTTT.